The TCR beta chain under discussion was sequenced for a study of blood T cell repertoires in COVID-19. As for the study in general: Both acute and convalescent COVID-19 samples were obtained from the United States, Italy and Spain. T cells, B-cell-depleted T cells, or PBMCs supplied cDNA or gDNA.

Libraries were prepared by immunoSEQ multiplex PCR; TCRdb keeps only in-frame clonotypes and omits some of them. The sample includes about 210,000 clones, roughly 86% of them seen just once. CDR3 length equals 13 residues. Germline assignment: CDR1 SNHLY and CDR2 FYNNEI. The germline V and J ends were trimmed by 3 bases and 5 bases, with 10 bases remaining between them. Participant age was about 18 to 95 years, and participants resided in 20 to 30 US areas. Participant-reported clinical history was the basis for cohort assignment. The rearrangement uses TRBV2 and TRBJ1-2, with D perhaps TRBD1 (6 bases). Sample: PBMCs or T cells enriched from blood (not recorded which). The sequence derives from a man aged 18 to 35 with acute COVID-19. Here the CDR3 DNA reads TGTGCCAGCAGTGACAGGGGAAAGTATGGCTACACCTTC. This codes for CASSDRGKYGYTF.